Shown below are 25 T cell receptor beta chains from a single sample sequenced in a study of T-cell memory formation after mild COVID-19. TCRdb used MiXCR to reprocess the 5' RACE reads, holding one entry per CDR3 protein. Of some 330,000 distinct CDR3 sequences in the sample, roughly 21% are singletons; the top ten hold around 13%. Input material: PBMCs or a T cell subset sorted from them (not recorded which). The receptors here all came from an adult woman who had mild COVID-19 (a few samples of this study predate the infection). Cell type and time point are not known.

This clonotype was counted a few times. The chain joins TRBV18 to TRBJ1-1, with a tentative D call TRBD1 (6 bases). The CDR3 covers 15 residues. The V gene's germline CDR1 is KGHSH and CDR2 LQKENI. V was shortened by 4 bases and J by 0 bases, with 12 bases between the two germline ends. CDR3 DNA: TGTGCCAGCTCACTTTCAGGGGACCTGAACACTGAAGCTTTCTTT. Protein sequence: CASSLSGDLNTEAFF.

This clonotype was picked up a small number of times. The chain has TRBV19 and TRBJ2-2, with TRBD2 identical over 14 bases. V shed 5 bases, J shed 7 bases, and the junction held 12 bases outside the gene matches. CDR3 length equals 18 residues. Looked up from germline, CDR1 is LNHDA and CDR2 is SQIVND (reference sequence). CDR3 residues: CASSPLGLAGEGNGELFF. The CDR3 bases are TGTGCCAGTAGTCCGTTGGGACTAGCGGGAGAAGGAAACGGGGAGCTGTTTTTT.

V gene TRBV12-3 or TRBV12-4 combines with J gene TRBJ1-3; no definite D call. This CDR3 has 17 amino acids. V was cut by 4 bases and J by 0 bases, with 16 bases left in between. DNA for the CDR3: TGTGCCAGCAGTTCAGCCGGGCCTTCCCTCTCTGGAAACACCATATATTTT. Translating it yields CASSSAGPSLSGNTIYF.

This clonotype has just one count. Mismatch with germline at one junction end may stem from a read error. J is TRBJ2-3 and V is TRBV7-6, with 7 bases that match TRBD2. The length of the CDR3 is 16 residues. Germline CDR1 and CDR2: SGHVS and FNYEAQ. CDR3 protein: CSSSSERGLPTDTQYF. In DNA form, the CDR3 reads TGTTCCAGCAGCTCCGAGCGGGGACTACCCACAGATACGCAGTATTTT. Looking up the rest from reference TRBV7-6 and TRBJ2-3 gives the full variable domain: GAGVSQSPRYKVTKRGQDVALRCDPISGHVSLYWYRQALGQGPEFLTYFNYEAQQDKSGLPNDRFSAERPEGSISTLTIQRTEQRDSAMYRCSSSSERGLPTDTQYFGPGTRLTVL.

The rearrangement uses TRBV20-1 and TRBJ2-5; 14 bases are a match to TRBD2. V was clipped by 4 bases and J by 2 bases; unmatched bases: 3. The germline gives CDR1 DFQATT, CDR2 SNEGSKA (reference sequence). The CDR3 has 15 residues. The CDR3 coding sequence is TGCAGTGCTACCGGGACTAGCGGGGGACAAGAGACCCAGTACTTC. The encoded protein is CSATGTSGGQETQYF.

The chain is built from TRBV10-3 and TRBJ2-3; D is possibly TRBD2 (7 bases). The CDR3 extends over 16 amino acids. Trimming shortened V by 2 bases and J by 1 base, and 13 bases separated the two germline ends. Germline CDR1 is ENHRY and CDR2 is SYGVKD. CDR3 nucleotide sequence: TGTGCCATCAGTGAGAGCCGGGGGGCAGGCACAGATACGCAGTATTTT. Translation: CAISESRGAGTDTQYF.

The chain is built from TRBV6-2 or TRBV6-3 and TRBJ2-2, with D tentatively TRBD2 (6 bases). The CDR3 loop spans 15 amino acids. The germline CDR1 and CDR2 sequences are MNHEY and SVGEGT. V was trimmed by 7 bases and J by 5 bases, leaving 17 bases between them. The CDR3 region has the DNA TGTGCCAGCATTAAGCGGACTATTGGGACCGGGGAGCTGTTTTTT. Translation gives CASIKRTIGTGELFF.

The chain couples TRBV7-3 to TRBJ2-1; D not resolved. The germline V gene has CDR1 SGHTA and CDR2 FQGTGA. The CDR3 runs to 13 residues. The V end was cut by 2 bases, the J end by 5 bases, with 7 bases between. The CDR3 protein is CASSLFRNNEQFF. CDR3 bases: TGTGCCAGCAGCTTATTCCGAAACAATGAGCAGTTCTTC.

This clonotype has only a few counts. This chain connects TRBV20-1 to TRBJ1-5, with D uncertain. V dropped 0 bases and J dropped 4 bases, with 13 bases sitting between them. The CDR3 consists of 15 residues. Germline V CDR1 and CDR2: DFQATT, SNEGSKA (reference sequence). The CDR3 sequence is CSARDLQSENQPQHF. CDR3 nucleotide sequence: TGCAGTGCTAGAGATCTTCAGAGCGAGAATCAGCCCCAGCATTTT.

The sample holds many counts of this clonotype. The chain is built from TRBV7-8 and TRBJ2-7, with TRBD1 matching over 7 bases. The length of the CDR3 is 13 residues. Trimming at V came to 5 bases and at J to 12 bases, leaving 13 bases not matched to a gene. Germline assignment: CDR1 SGHVS and CDR2 FQNEAQ. CDR3: CASSPRDSPSAYF. Here the CDR3 DNA reads TGTGCCAGCAGCCCAAGGGACAGTCCCTCGGCGTACTTC.

The gene calls are TRBV6-5 and TRBJ2-1; 10 bases are shared with TRBD2. The CDR3 covers 16 residues. V lost 2 bases, J lost 8 bases, and 9 bases stayed unmatched. In germline, CDR1 is MNHEY, CDR2 SVGAGI. The CDR3 loop reads CASSYQKRGGLYEQFF. For the CDR3, the DNA is TGTGCCAGCAGTTACCAGAAGCGGGGGGGCTTATATGAGCAGTTCTTC.

This clonotype was counted a few times. This chain joins TRBV9 and TRBJ1-1; a possible D gene is TRBD1 (5 bases). CDR3 size: 15 residues. V lost 0 bases and J lost 3, with 12 bases in between. CDR1 SGDLS and CDR2 YYNGEE come from the germline V gene. This chain's CDR3 is CASSVGGGVDTEAFF. The CDR3 DNA follows: TGTGCCAGCAGCGTAGGAGGAGGGGTGGACACTGAAGCTTTCTTT.

The rearrangement uses TRBV6-2 or TRBV6-3 and TRBJ2-5; 7 nucleotides agree with TRBD1. V lost 2 bases and J lost 5; bases outside the gene matches: 11. The germline V gene encodes CDR1 MNHEY and CDR2 SVGEGT. The CDR3 sequence is 16 residues long. This CDR3 reads CASSYAPGGPVETQYF. CDR3 in DNA: TGTGCCAGCAGTTACGCCCCAGGGGGACCGGTGGAGACCCAGTACTTC.

In its sample, this clonotype was seen many times. The chain joins TRBV7-9 to TRBJ2-5; D is unclear. The V end lost 4 bases, the J end lost 8 bases, and 11 bases lay between the germline ends. This CDR3 has 12 residues. The germline V gene encodes CDR1 SEHNR and CDR2 FQNEAQ (reference sequence). CDR3: CASSSATDTQYF. The CDR3 DNA reads as TGTGCCAGCAGCTCCGCTACGGATACCCAGTACTTC.

The chain uses TRBV4-1 and TRBJ2-3; D perhaps matches TRBD1 (8 bases). The CDR3 loop spans 15 amino acids. Germline values: CDR1 MGHRA, CDR2 YSYEKL. Trimming left V 1 base short and J 4 bases short, with 12 bases between. CDR3 amino acids: CASSQGQGRADTQYF. The CDR3, as DNA: TGCGCCAGCAGCCAAGGACAGGGGAGGGCAGATACGCAGTATTTT.

This clonotype came up a few times. V is TRBV10-3 and J is TRBJ2-7; TRBD1 agrees at 10 bases. The CDR3 totals 16 residues. Germline values: CDR1 ENHRY, CDR2 SYGVKD. The trim removed 6 bases at V and 4 bases at J, leaving 12 bases unmatched. The CDR3 nucleotides read TGTGCCATCAGGGGCCAGACAGGGGGCGACTCTTACGAGCAGTACTTC. Protein sequence: CAIRGQTGGDSYEQYF.

This sequence joins TRBV7-6 and TRBJ2-7; D gene unclear. Trimming stripped 5 bases from V and 6 bases from J, with 11 bases between. Germline CDR1 is SGHVS and CDR2 is FNYEAQ. The CDR3 has 12 amino acids. CDR3 loop: CASSPGLSEQYF. The CDR3 DNA is TGTGCCAGCAGCCCCGGCTTGAGCGAGCAGTACTTC.

V gene TRBV7-9 combines with J gene TRBJ2-7; 7 bases align to TRBD1. Germline V lookup: CDR1 SEHNR, CDR2 FQNEAQ (reference sequence). V shed 2 bases, J shed 4 bases, and the junction held 2 bases outside the gene matches. The CDR3 runs 13 residues. Here the CDR3 reads CASSLPGQYEQYF. In DNA form, the CDR3 reads TGTGCCAGCAGCTTACCGGGACAGTACGAGCAGTACTTC.

The sample holds one count of this clonotype. The CDR3 does not close with the conserved phenylalanine or tryptophan, likely indicating a read error. This chain uses TRBV27 with TRBJ2-7, with D maybe TRBD1 (6 bases). V was cut by 5 bases and J by 4 bases, with 12 bases left in between. CDR3 length: 13 amino acids. CDR1 and CDR2 (germline): MNHEY, SMNVEV (reference sequence). CDR3 sequence: CASSPGQGYEQYS. CDR3 nucleotide sequence: TGTGCCAGCAGTCCGGGACAAGGGTACGAGCAGTACTCC.

This clonotype was seen a few times. The chain uses TRBV7-3 and TRBJ2-1; D is unclear. V was pared by 5 bases and J by 6 bases, with 14 bases between. This CDR3 has 14 amino acids. Germline lookup yields CDR1 SGHTA and CDR2 FQGTGA. The CDR3 region is CASSPQSSINEQFF. CDR3 coding DNA: TGTGCCAGCAGCCCCCAGTCATCAATCAATGAGCAGTTCTTC.

CDR3 nucleotide sequence: TGTGCCAGCATACACACTCCGGGACAACGGTCCCCTGAAGCTTTCTTT. Translated, it gives CASIHTPGQRSPEAFF. This chain connects TRBV6-5 to TRBJ1-1, with a weak D call TRBD1 (6 bases). Per the germline V gene, CDR1 is MNHEY and CDR2 is SVGAGI. V lost 7 bases and J 6 bases, leaving 24 bases between the germline ends. The CDR3 contains 16 residues.

DNA for the CDR3: TGTGCCAGCAGCCCCTGGGGTAGCGGGAGCTATGAGCAGTTCTTC. Amino acids: CASSPWGSGSYEQFF. The chain carries TRBV14 and TRBJ2-1; 9 bases line up with TRBD2. Germline CDR1 is SGHDN and CDR2 is FVKESK. This CDR3 has 15 residues. Trimming cost V 4 bases and J 8 bases; bases outside gene matches: 9.

This sequence joins TRBV6-5 and TRBJ2-2; the match to TRBD2 covers 10 bases. Looked up from germline, CDR1 is MNHEY and CDR2 is SVGAGI. CDR3 length: 16 residues. The V and J ends lost 6 bases and 3 bases, in that order; junction bases with no gene match: 7. In DNA form, the CDR3 reads TGTGCCAGCAGAACCGGGACTAGCGTCTACACCGGGGAGCTGTTTTTT. It yields the protein CASRTGTSVYTGELFF.

The CDR3 reads CSASRGAGTEAFF. CDR3 nucleotide sequence: TGCAGTGCTAGTCGGGGGGCTGGTACTGAAGCTTTCTTT. The genes are TRBV20-1 and TRBJ1-1; a possible D gene is TRBD1 (6 bases). Trimming took 3 bases from V and 5 from J, leaving 13 bases between them. CDR3 length: 13 amino acids. Germline-derived CDR1 and CDR2 are DFQATT and SNEGSKA (reference sequence).

CDR3 in DNA: TGTGCCAGCAGCGACAGCGGGGGGCAGACCTACAATGAGCAGTTCTTC. It yields the protein CASSDSGGQTYNEQFF. V usage is TRBV7-8 and J usage is TRBJ2-1; TRBD2 agrees at 9 bases. The CDR3 is 16 amino acids. After removal of 5 bases from V and 2 bases from J, the junction contained 7 bases not matched to a gene. In germline, CDR1 is SGHVS, CDR2 FQNEAQ.